This TCR beta chain was obtained from a study of a mutant IDH1 vaccine in newly diagnosed glioma. Study details: The study started vaccination 4-6 weeks after radiotherapy alone, or with temozolomide cycles. Earlier therapy was either radiotherapy, temozolomide, or both, and most got both.

TCRdb keeps only in-frame clones here, not all; method: immunoSEQ multiplex PCR. Of roughly 48,000 clones listed, roughly 91% are singletons. Time point in this sample: week 11, during vaccination. The vaccine gave 300 ug of a 20-mer mutant IDH1 peptide subcutaneously per dose. Comment on this clone: Its specificity is not known.

The V gene's germline CDR1 is SGHVS and CDR2 FQNEAQ. The V gene lost 5 bases and the J gene lost 8 bases, with 13 bases spanning the gap. CDR3 length: 13 residues. The specimen comprised PBMCs, sampled from a glioma patient whose treatment included an IDH1 peptide vaccine. The chain is built from TRBV7-8 and TRBJ1-3, with D possibly being TRBD1 (6 bases). The receptor comes from a man aged 50-60 years with glioma. The CDR3 protein is CASSHRWTDTIYF. The CDR3 nucleotides are TGTGCCAGCAGCCATAGATGGACAGACACCATATATTTT.